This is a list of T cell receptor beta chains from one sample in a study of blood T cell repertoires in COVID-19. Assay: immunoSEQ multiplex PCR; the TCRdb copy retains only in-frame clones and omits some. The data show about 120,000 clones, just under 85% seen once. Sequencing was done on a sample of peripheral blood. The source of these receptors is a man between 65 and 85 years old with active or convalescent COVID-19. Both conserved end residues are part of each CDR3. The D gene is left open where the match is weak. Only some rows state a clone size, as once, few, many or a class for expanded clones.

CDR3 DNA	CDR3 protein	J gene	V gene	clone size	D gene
TGTGCCACCAGTGACGCTGAGCGACTGGGGCAGTACTTC	CATSDAERLGQYF	TRBJ2-7	TRBV24-1	.	.
TGTGCCAGCAGCAGCCCGGGACTAGGCCACTACGAGCAGTACTTC	CASSSPGLGHYEQYF	TRBJ2-7	TRBV7-9	.	TRBD2
TGTGCCAGCAGTTCATCCACGAACCTAAAGCGGGAGGGACCCCCAGATACGCAGTATTTT	CASSSSTNLKREGPPDTQYF	TRBJ2-3	TRBV28	.	TRBD2
TGTGCCAGCAGCTTAACAGGGGTGAACACCGGGGAGCTGTTTTTT	CASSLTGVNTGELFF	TRBJ2-2	TRBV5-6	.	TRBD1
TGTGCCAGCTCACCACGTATCACAGAAGAGACCCAGTACTTC	CASSPRITEETQYF	TRBJ2-5	TRBV18	.	.
TGTGCCAGCAGTGAGACTGACGCCCCTGGGGCCAACGTCCTGACTTTC	CASSETDAPGANVLTF	TRBJ2-6	TRBV6-2/TRBV6-3	.	.
TGTGCCAGCAGCCGCGACATTTCTGGCTACACCTTC	CASSRDISGYTF	TRBJ1-2	TRBV28	.	.
TGTGCCACCAGTGACGCGGACAGGGCGGCTGGGGCCAACGTCCTGACTTTC	CATSDADRAAGANVLTF	TRBJ2-6	TRBV24-1	.	TRBD1
TGTGCCAGCAGCCCCCCCCCTCGACAGTACAATGAGCAGTTCTTC	CASSPPPRQYNEQFF	TRBJ2-1	TRBV13	.	.
TGTGCCAGCAGCTTGGGACTAGCGGTCGATGAGCAGTTCTTC	CASSLGLAVDEQFF	TRBJ2-1	TRBV11-3	.	TRBD2
TGTGCCAGCAGCCAAGATCGGCAAGGGGGACCGGGCACAGATACGCAGTATTTT	CASSQDRQGGPGTDTQYF	TRBJ2-3	TRBV14	.	.
TGTGCCAGTAGCGAGACTAGCGGGAGGCCCCAAGAGACCCAGTACTTC	CASSETSGRPQETQYF	TRBJ2-5	TRBV19	.	TRBD2
TGTGCCAGCAGCTTCCAGGGTCCAGATACGCAGTATTTT	CASSFQGPDTQYF	TRBJ2-3	TRBV7-2	.	.
TGTGCCACCCCCCCCCGAGCGGGGAATAACACCGGGGAGCTGTTTTTT	CATPPRAGNNTGELFF	TRBJ2-2	TRBV24-1	.	TRBD2
TGTGCCAGCAGCTCTCAGGGCATCGACGAGCAGTACTTC	CASSSQGIDEQYF	TRBJ2-7	TRBV5-4	.	.
TGCGCCAGCAGCCCGGGACAGGTGTCCGGGGAGCTGTTTTTT	CASSPGQVSGELFF	TRBJ2-2	TRBV4-1	.	TRBD1
TGTGCCAGCAGAACCGGGACTAAGCAACGGGAGCTGTTTTTT	CASRTGTKQRELFF	TRBJ2-2	TRBV6-5	.	TRBD2
TGTGCCAGCAGCTTAGCCGGGGGGGCCCACGAGCAGTACTTC	CASSLAGGAHEQYF	TRBJ2-7	TRBV11-3	.	TRBD2
TGTGCCAGCAGAATGGGGGGGAACACCGGGGAGCTGTTTTTT	CASRMGGNTGELFF	TRBJ2-2	TRBV28	.	.
TGTGCCAGCTCACCGGGGCGGGACGCTGAAGCTTTCTTT	CASSPGRDAEAFF	TRBJ1-1	TRBV18	.	.
TGTGCCAGCAGAACACCCGGGACAGTGGATTCACCCCTCCACTTT	CASRTPGTVDSPLHF	TRBJ1-6	TRBV28	.	TRBD1
TGTGCCAGCAGCTTCCCCTTACAGGTACGGATATACAATGAGCAGTTCTTC	CASSFPLQVRIYNEQFF	TRBJ2-1	TRBV5-5	once	.
TGTGCCAGCAGCTTAAGCGGGAGGGGGACAGATACGCAGTATTTT	CASSLSGRGTDTQYF	TRBJ2-3	TRBV7-3	.	TRBD2
TGTGCCAGCGGCCGATTAGGAAACACCATATATTTT	CASGRLGNTIYF	TRBJ1-3	TRBV6-6	.	.
TGTGCCAGCAGCTTAGGGGGACACAGCTCTGGAAACACCATATATTTT	CASSLGGHSSGNTIYF	TRBJ1-3	TRBV11-2	.	.
TGTGCCAGCAGCTTACGGGAGTCTAGCGGGGGGCGAGGAGGTGAGCAGTTCTTC	CASSLRESSGGRGGEQFF	TRBJ2-1	TRBV7-9	.	TRBD2
TGTGCCAGCAGTTTACTTAGCGGACACGGATATGTCTTC	CASSLLSGHGYVF	TRBJ1-2	TRBV28	.	.
TGTGCCAGCAGTTACACGACAGGGGGCGAGAAAGCTTTCTTT	CASSYTTGGEKAFF	TRBJ1-1	TRBV6-5	few	TRBD1
TGTGCCAGCAGCTTAGTGACAGGGACAGGGGCCGCGAATGAGCAGTTCTTC	CASSLVTGTGAANEQFF	TRBJ2-1	TRBV7-9	.	TRBD1
TGTGCCAGCAGCTTAATGAGGCACAACTATGGCTACACCTTC	CASSLMRHNYGYTF	TRBJ1-2	TRBV7-2	.	.
TGTGCCAGTAGACGAGAGGGAGGGAACACTGAAGCTTTCTTT	CASRREGGNTEAFF	TRBJ1-1	TRBV19	few	.
TGCGCCAGCAGCATCTTTACAGGGGGCTTCGAGCAGTACTTC	CASSIFTGGFEQYF	TRBJ2-7	TRBV5-1	.	TRBD1
TGTGCTAGTGGCGCCTCGGAGGGGCTAGAGAAGACTGAAGCTTTCTTT	CASGASEGLEKTEAFF	TRBJ1-1	TRBV12-5	once	.
TGTGCCACCACCCTGGCGGCCTACGCCTACGAGCAGTACTTC	CATTLAAYAYEQYF	TRBJ2-7	TRBV2	.	.
TGTGCCAGTAGTCCGGCGACAGTGAGCACAGATACGCAGTATTTT	CASSPATVSTDTQYF	TRBJ2-3	TRBV19	.	.
TGTGCCAGCAGTTGGACTAGCGGGAGGTCCGATGAGCAGTTCTTC	CASSWTSGRSDEQFF	TRBJ2-1	TRBV2	.	TRBD2
TGTGCCAGCAGCGTATCCCCCGGGGCGGGGGGGGATACGCAGTATTTT	CASSVSPGAGGDTQYF	TRBJ2-3	TRBV9	.	TRBD2
TGTGCCAGCAGTTCCCGGGGTAGCGGGAGGTTGGGCAATGAGCAGTTCTTC	CASSSRGSGRLGNEQFF	TRBJ2-1	TRBV27	.	TRBD2
TGTGCCAGCAGCTTGGCCACGGGGGGTTTGAAGACCCAGTACTTC	CASSLATGGLKTQYF	TRBJ2-5	TRBV5-5	.	TRBD2
TGTGCCAGCAGCACCGTGGTCCACGGGGGGGCTAACAATGAGCAGTTCTTC	CASSTVVHGGANNEQFF	TRBJ2-1	TRBV7-2	.	TRBD2
TGTGCCAGCAGCCCGATATCGGGTGGGGCCAACGTCCTGACTTTC	CASSPISGGANVLTF	TRBJ2-6	TRBV7-9	.	.
TGTGCTAGTGGTTTGGTACCGGGACTAGGCTATGAGCAGTTCTTC	CASGLVPGLGYEQFF	TRBJ2-1	TRBV12-5	.	TRBD2
TGTGCCAGCAGTTACGAGGGACAGGCCCGAGAGACCCAGTACTTC	CASSYEGQARETQYF	TRBJ2-5	TRBV6-5	.	TRBD1
TGTGCCAGCAGCTTAATAGGAGCGACAGGGGCAGGTGGCTACACCTTC	CASSLIGATGAGGYTF	TRBJ1-2	TRBV11-3	few	TRBD1
TGTGCCAGCAATACTCAGGGGCGGGCAGCTTTCTTT	CASNTQGRAAFF	TRBJ1-1	TRBV2	.	.
TGCAGCGTTGGGGAGCGGGCCACTGAAGCTTTCTTT	CSVGERATEAFF	TRBJ1-1	TRBV29-1	once	.
TGCGCCAGCAGCTTGTCTGGACAGGGGGACGGAACCCTCCACTTT	CASSLSGQGDGTLHF	TRBJ1-6	TRBV5-1	.	TRBD1